This T cell receptor (beta chain) is from a study of blood T cell repertoires in COVID-19. The wider study: From the United States, Italy and Spain came samples of acute and convalescent COVID-19.

Method: immunoSEQ multiplex PCR; TCRdb's copy keeps in-frame clones and lacks some. The sample yields under 200,000 clones, around 84% seen once. The CDR3 is made up of 13 amino acids. Germline V gene sequence: CDR1 MNHEY, CDR2 SVGAGI. The ends were cut back, 11 bases at V and 0 bases at J, with 11 bases in the middle. The receptor was isolated from a woman in her 70s with COVID-19, enrolled during active disease. The chain employs TRBV6-5 and TRBJ1-5; D gene uncertain. Material for sequencing was peripheral blood. CDR3 residues: CAANSPSNQPQHF. The CDR3 nucleotides read TGTGCCGCCAACTCTCCTAGCAATCAGCCCCAGCATTTT.